This is a list of T cell receptor beta chains from one sample in a study of blood T cell repertoires in COVID-19. Assay used: immunoSEQ multiplex PCR; TCRdb lists only in-frame clones, some missing. Found here are hundreds of thousands of clones, 85% to 90% of them singletons; the top ten hold over 1%. Sample: peripheral blood. All receptors derive from an older man with acute or convalescent COVID-19. Each CDR3 is given without its conserved first and last residue. Each record gives: J gene, V gene, CDR3 protein.

>TRBJ1-3|TRBV7-3
ASSLDGLSGNTIY
>TRBJ1-3|TRBV9
ASSVDPGEGNTIY
>TRBJ2-7|TRBV30
ARRDREFYEQY
>TRBJ2-5|TRBV19
ASSIAPTGGGETQY
>TRBJ2-5|TRBV5-6
ASSLEGGRIETQY
>TRBJ2-7|TRBV6-2/TRBV6-3
ASSHPLTGTNEQY
>TRBJ2-2|TRBV6-5
ASTWALGGSGELF
>TRBJ2-6|TRBV5-8
ASSLDRAGANVLT
>TRBJ1-4|TRBV3-1/TRBV3-2
ASSRYAGEKLF
>TRBJ1-6|TRBV10-3
AISALDRPDNSPLH
>TRBJ2-1|TRBV7-2
ASSFGVTSGEQF
>TRBJ2-7|TRBV11-2
ASSFGSALSYEQY
>TRBJ1-5|TRBV5-8
ASTGDQPQH
>TRBJ2-1|TRBV5-4
ASSSRIAGDNEQF
>TRBJ2-1|TRBV19
ASSIKRAGSYNEQF
>TRBJ1-2|TRBV19
ASSIKRQGSNYGYT
>TRBJ1-2|TRBV24-1
ATSVGEGYGYT
>TRBJ2-2|TRBV19
ASGQGNTGELF
>TRBJ2-6|TRBV6-1
ASSEGTGGASGANVLT
>TRBJ1-5|TRBV7-2
ASSLVQDQPQH
>TRBJ1-5|TRBV19
ASSTFTTGNQPQH
>TRBJ2-2|TRBV30
AWSLRGTGYTGELF
>TRBJ1-1|TRBV7-9
ASSLVGGRYTEAF
>TRBJ2-5|TRBV4-3
ASSRLAGEETQY
>TRBJ2-1|TRBV5-1
ASSLGGGGAYNEQF
>TRBJ2-3|TRBV3-1/TRBV3-2
ASSQELAGGPHTQY
>TRBJ2-7|TRBV3-1/TRBV3-2
ASSQDPGTTGQQY
>TRBJ2-7|TRBV20-1
SAAADFQY
>TRBJ2-6|TRBV5-1
ASSLEGAGANVLT
>TRBJ2-7|TRBV12-3/TRBV12-4
ASSLQTPYEQY
>TRBJ2-1|TRBV5-4
ASSESTGGNYNEQF